Listed below are T cell receptor beta chains from one sample, sequenced in a study of spatial heterogeneity in lung cancer. TCRdb fed the 5' RACE reads into MiXCR, producing one record per CDR3 protein. The data contain 20,000 to 30,000 distinct CDR3 sequences, 5% to 6% of them singletons. The material sequenced was PBMCs, taken at follow-up. Source of these receptors: a male donor with early-stage non-small cell lung cancer. CDR3s include the opening cysteine and the closing phenylalanine or tryptophan. D genes are given only for firm matches. Rows may omit the clone size; those that give it use once, few, many or a size class.

d_call j_call v_call clone_size cdr3_nt cdr3_aa
- TRBJ1-5 TRBV7-9 many TGTGCCAGCAGCTTAGCGGGGGGCGGCAATCAGCCCCAGCATTTT CASSLAGGGNQPQHF
- TRBJ2-7 TRBV4-1 medium-sized TGCGCCAGCAGCCCAGGGCACGGCCCCTCCTACGAGCAGTACTTC CASSPGHGPSYEQYF
- TRBJ2-3 TRBV29-1 many TGCAGCGTTGATATGGTGGGAGATACGCAGTATTTT CSVDMVGDTQYF
TRBD1 TRBJ1-5 TRBV7-3 many TGTGCCAGCAGCATCTCCGGACAGGGCAATCAGCCCCAGCATTTT CASSISGQGNQPQHF
TRBD2 TRBJ2-1 TRBV27 medium-sized TGTGCCAGCAGTTTATCATACGGGGGGTTCTACAATGAGCAGTTCTTC CASSLSYGGFYNEQFF
TRBD1 TRBJ1-1 TRBV12-3/TRBV12-4 many TGTGCCAGCAGTTCATACGGACAGGGAGGTACTGAAGCTTTCTTT CASSSYGQGGTEAFF
- TRBJ2-2 TRBV4-1 many TGCGCCAGCAACGTGGGGACCGGGGAGCTGTTTTTT CASNVGTGELFF
- TRBJ1-6 TRBV29-1 - TGCAGCGTTGGAGGGGAAGGGGCCGGATCAGGGTCACCCCTCCACTTT CSVGGEGAGSGSPLHF
- TRBJ1-1 TRBV11-2 many TGTGCCAGCAGCTTGGGAGGGGACTGGTGGGCTGAAGCTTTCTTT CASSLGGDWWAEAFF
- TRBJ2-5 TRBV7-6 few TGTGCCAGCAGCTTAGATCAGTACCAAGAGACCCAGTACTTC CASSLDQYQETQYF
- TRBJ2-5 TRBV11-3 - TGTGCCAGCAGCTTAGATCAGCTCAAGCGGACCCAGTACTTC CASSLDQLKRTQYF
TRBD1 TRBJ1-1 TRBV20-1 - TGCAGTGCTAGAGATCAAGGACAGGGGGTTTACACTGAAGCTTTCTTT CSARDQGQGVYTEAFF
- TRBJ1-3 TRBV20-1 many TGCAGTGCTAGAGATGGCCACACCATATATTTT CSARDGHTIYF
- TRBJ1-2 TRBV24-1 many TGTGCCACCAGTGGGGCGTCTTGGGATGGCTACACCTTC CATSGASWDGYTF
TRBD1 TRBJ2-3 TRBV11-2 few TGTGCCAGCAGCTCTCAGGGGGTGCGATTGGGATTCGTGCGGTATTTT CASSSQGVRLGFVRYF
- TRBJ2-5 TRBV29-1 many TGCAGCGTTGAAGATTGGGGGCTACGAGAGACCCAGTACTTC CSVEDWGLRETQYF
TRBD2 TRBJ2-7 TRBV7-2 many TGTGCCAGCAGCCCTACTAGCGGGCCCTACGAGCAGTACTTC CASSPTSGPYEQYF
TRBD1 TRBJ2-7 TRBV29-1 - TGCAGCGTCGCCTCGGGACAGGGTAGTAACGAGCAGTACTTC CSVASGQGSNEQYF
- TRBJ1-2 TRBV7-2 many TGTGCCAGCAGCCGATCTAGGGGGATGGACTATGGCTACACCTTC CASSRSRGMDYGYTF
TRBD2 TRBJ2-6 TRBV6-1 many TGTGCCAGCACATGGGGACTAGCGGCCTCCTCTGGGGCCAACGTCCTGACTTTC CASTWGLAASSGANVLTF
TRBD2 TRBJ2-3 TRBV11-2 many TGTGCCAGCAGCTCCCTTAGCGGGGGCCCAGATACGCAGTATTTT CASSSLSGGPDTQYF
- TRBJ2-3 TRBV6-5 - TGTGCCAGCAGTTACACTGACACAGATACGCAGTATTTT CASSYTDTDTQYF
- TRBJ2-1 TRBV30 many TGTGCCTGGAAGGCGGGCGGCAATGAGCAGTTCTTC CAWKAGGNEQFF